These 15 T cell receptor beta chains originate from one sample sequenced in a study of T cells after yellow fever vaccination. TCRdb processed the 5' RACE reads anew with MiXCR; each CDR3 protein has one entry. Altogether about 510,000 distinct CDR3 sequences are present, 21% being singletons, with the ten largest covering about 17%. The sample in question was PBMCs, obtained about 21 days after the first yellow fever vaccination. The receptors shown here come from a man between 18 and 29 years old who received the YFV17D yellow fever vaccine.

A few counts support this clonotype. This sequence joins TRBV9 and TRBJ2-2, with 7 bases matching TRBD1. CDR1 is SGDLS and CDR2 is YYNGEE in the germline V gene. The ends lost 4 bases at V and 4 bases at J; junction bases unmatched: 7. The CDR3 has 15 amino acids. CDR3 region: CASSPQGLTTGELFF. CDR3 DNA: TGTGCCAGCAGCCCACAGGGGTTGACCACCGGGGAGCTGTTTTTT.

Regarding this clonotype: Relative to the germline gene, one junction end is altered; a read error may explain this. This chain connects TRBV9 to TRBJ2-7, with 9 bases aligning to TRBD2. The CDR3 is 16 residues long. Germline CDR1 and CDR2: SGDLS and YYNGEE. Here the CDR3 DNA reads TGTGCCAGCAGCGTAGCCGGGACTAGCTCCTCCAACGAGCAGTACTTC. Protein sequence: CASSVAGTSSSNEQYF. Using reference TRBV9 and TRBJ2-7 for the parts outside the CDR3, the full variable domain is DSGVTQTPKHLITATGQRVTLRCSPRSGDLSVYWYQQSLDQGLQFLIQYYNGEERAKGNILERFSAQQFPDLHSELNLSSLELGDSALYFCASSVAGTSSSNEQYFGPGTRLTVT.

This chain uses TRBV10-2 with TRBJ2-1; 16 nucleotides match TRBD2. Germline lookup yields CDR1 WSHSY and CDR2 SAAADI. The V and J ends lost 3 bases and 6 bases, in that order; junction bases with no gene match: 14. The CDR3 sequence is 20 residues long. The CDR3 nucleotides read TGCGCCAGCAGTGACTCATGGGGACTAGCGGGGGGGCCTTTCGTCAATGAGCAGTTCTTC. This encodes CASSDSWGLAGGPFVNEQFF.

This clonotype occurred many times. The CDR3 region is CATQGGGYYGYTF. CDR3 nucleotides: TGTGCCACCCAAGGTGGGGGCTACTATGGCTACACCTTC. The rearrangement links TRBV2 to TRBJ1-2; D possibly corresponds to TRBD1 (6 bases). Trimming removed 10 bases at V and 3 bases at J, with 15 bases between. The length of the CDR3 is 13 residues. Germline-derived CDR1 and CDR2 are SNHLY and FYNNEI.

The rearrangement links TRBV29-1 to TRBJ1-5, with D possibly matching TRBD1 (5 bases). The CDR3 covers 13 residues. The germline CDR1 and CDR2 sequences are SQVTM and ANQGSEA. The ends were cut back, 7 bases at V and 5 bases at J, with 15 bases in the middle. CDR3 nucleotides: TGCAGCGCAGGAGAGATCAGGGATCAGCCCCAGCATTTT. Translation gives CSAGEIRDQPQHF.

This clonotype occurred many times. The chain couples TRBV7-2 to TRBJ1-5; D remains ambiguous. CDR1 is SGHTA, CDR2 FQGNSA, per germline. V lost 1 base to trimming and J lost 3 bases, with 10 bases between them. The CDR3 contains 15 residues. CDR3 protein: CASSLEWPLNQPQHF. The CDR3 DNA sequence: TGTGCCAGCAGCTTAGAGTGGCCACTCAATCAGCCCCAGCATTTT.

The chain recombines TRBV7-4 with TRBJ2-5; no firm D call. This CDR3 contains 11 residues. Trimming pared 10 bases from V and 4 bases from J, leaving 10 bases between. Germline V lookup: CDR1 SGHVT, CDR2 SQSDAQ. The CDR3 DNA reads TGTGCCAACCCTGGGATAGAGACCCAGTACTTC. Its translation is CANPGIETQYF.

This clonotype has ten or more counts. This chain joins TRBV20-1 and TRBJ2-7; 11 bases align to TRBD2. The trim removed 3 bases at V and 2 bases at J, leaving 9 bases unmatched. Germline V gene data show CDR1 as DFQATT and CDR2 as SNEGSKA (reference sequence). CDR3 length: 16 amino acids. This chain's CDR3 is CSASESNSGGAYEQYV. The CDR3 region has the DNA TGCAGTGCTAGCGAGTCTAATAGCGGGGGGGCCTACGAGCAGTACGTC.

This clonotype was observed a few times. V gene TRBV29-1 combines with J gene TRBJ2-1; D might be TRBD1 or TRBD2, each matching 5 bases. The CDR3 consists of 15 residues. The germline gives CDR1 SQVTM, CDR2 ANQGSEA. V lost 2 bases and J 0 bases, leaving 11 bases between the germline ends. Here the CDR3 reads CSVEKGRNSYNEQFF. For the CDR3, the DNA is TGCAGCGTTGAAAAGGGACGGAACTCCTACAATGAGCAGTTCTTC.

Of note for this clonotype: This could be a read error, since a much larger clone is one nucleotide away. The CDR3 nucleotides read TGTGCCAGCAGCCATAGCAATCAGCCCCAGCATTTT. Its protein is CASSHSNQPQHF. The V and J genes are TRBV7-9 and TRBJ1-5; D not certain. The CDR3 loop spans 12 amino acids. CDR1 is SEHNR, CDR2 FQNEAQ, per germline (reference sequence). Trimming stripped 5 bases from V and 0 bases from J, with 2 bases between.

This clonotype has more than one count but fewer than ten. The chain links TRBV6-1 to TRBJ2-5; possibly TRBD1 for D (6 bases). This CDR3 has 14 amino acids. Germline assignment: CDR1 MNHNS and CDR2 SASEGT. Trimming cost V 6 bases and J 5 bases, with 16 bases left between them. CDR3 protein: CASRGQSGWETQYF. CDR3 in DNA: TGTGCCAGCAGAGGACAGTCCGGGTGGGAGACCCAGTACTTC.

This clonotype showed up just a few times. The chain employs TRBV27 and TRBJ2-2; the match to TRBD1 covers 11 bases. V lost 6 bases and J lost 6; bases outside the gene matches: 12. Germline-derived CDR1 and CDR2 are MNHEY and SMNVEV (reference sequence). The CDR3 has 17 residues. The CDR3 sequence: CASSRRGGQGAAGELFF. CDR3 coding DNA: TGTGCCAGCAGCCGAAGGGGAGGACAGGGGGCGGCCGGGGAGCTGTTTTTT.

This clonotype occurred many times. J is TRBJ2-2 and V is TRBV7-2; D is unresolved. Germline assignment: CDR1 SGHTA and CDR2 FQGNSA. V lost 0 bases and J 1 base, leaving 3 bases between the germline ends. This CDR3 is built from 14 residues. The CDR3 loop is CASSLAGNTGELFF. The CDR3 nucleotides read TGTGCCAGCAGCTTAGCTGGGAACACCGGGGAGCTGTTTTTT.

The table lists this clonotype with many counts. J is TRBJ2-5 and V is TRBV20-1; no definite D call. With 0 bases removed from V and 2 bases from J, the gap between germline ends came to 7 bases. The CDR3 runs to 13 residues. Germline CDR1 DFQATT, CDR2 SNEGSKA (reference sequence). The CDR3 loop reads CSARDLGQETQYF. The CDR3 region has the DNA TGCAGTGCTAGAGATTTGGGGCAAGAGACCCAGTACTTC.

This clonotype has only a few counts. The rearrangement links TRBV20-1 to TRBJ2-2, with D perhaps matching TRBD1 (6 bases). The CDR3 runs to 13 residues. The V and J ends lost 6 bases and 0 bases respectively, with 8 bases between them. CDR1 is DFQATT, CDR2 SNEGSKA, per germline (reference sequence). The CDR3 region has the DNA TGCAGTGCGGGACAACCGAACACCGGGGAGCTGTTTTTT. This sequence encodes CSAGQPNTGELFF.